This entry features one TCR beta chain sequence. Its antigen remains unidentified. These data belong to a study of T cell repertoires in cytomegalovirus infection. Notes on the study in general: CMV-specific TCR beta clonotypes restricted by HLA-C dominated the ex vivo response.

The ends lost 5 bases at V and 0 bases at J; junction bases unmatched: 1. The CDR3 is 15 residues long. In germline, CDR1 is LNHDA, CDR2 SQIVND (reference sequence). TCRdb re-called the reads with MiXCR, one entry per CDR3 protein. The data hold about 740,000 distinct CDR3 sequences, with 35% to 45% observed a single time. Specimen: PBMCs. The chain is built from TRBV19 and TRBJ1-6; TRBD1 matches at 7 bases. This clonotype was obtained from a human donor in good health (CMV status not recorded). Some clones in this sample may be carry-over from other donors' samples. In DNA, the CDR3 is TGTGCCAGTAGTTGGGACAGCTCCTATAATTCACCCCTCCACTTT. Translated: CASSWDSSYNSPLHF. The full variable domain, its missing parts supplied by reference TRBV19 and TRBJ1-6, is DGGITQSPKYLFRKEGQNVTLSCEQNLNHDAMYWYRQDPGQGLRLIYYSQIVNDFQKGDIAEGYSVSREKKESFPLTVTSAQKNPTAFYLCASSWDSSYNSPLHFGNGTRLTVT.